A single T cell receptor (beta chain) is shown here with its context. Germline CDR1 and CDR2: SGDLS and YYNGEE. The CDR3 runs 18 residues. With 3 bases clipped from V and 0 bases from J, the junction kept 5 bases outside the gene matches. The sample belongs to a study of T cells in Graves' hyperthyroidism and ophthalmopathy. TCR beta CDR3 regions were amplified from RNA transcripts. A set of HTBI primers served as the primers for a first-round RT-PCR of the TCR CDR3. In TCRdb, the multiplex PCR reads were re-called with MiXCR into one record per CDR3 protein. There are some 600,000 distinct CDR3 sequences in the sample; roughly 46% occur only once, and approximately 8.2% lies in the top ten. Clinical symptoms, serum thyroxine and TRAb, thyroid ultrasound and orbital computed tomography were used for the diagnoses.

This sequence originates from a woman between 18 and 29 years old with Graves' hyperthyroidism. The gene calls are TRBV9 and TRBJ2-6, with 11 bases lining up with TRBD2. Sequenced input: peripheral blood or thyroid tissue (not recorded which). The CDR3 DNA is TGTGCCAGCAGCGCCCCCGGACTAGCGGGCTCTGGGGCCAACGTCCTGACTTTC. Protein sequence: CASSAPGLAGSGANVLTF.